These T cell receptor beta chains were read from a single sample in a study of blood T cells in healthy people across ages. TCRdb passed the 5' RACE reads through MiXCR, listing each CDR3 protein once. This table has fewer than 900,000 distinct CDR3 sequences, roughly 44% appearing once. The material sequenced was blood. The receptors originated from a woman aged 55-69 years in good health. Each CDR3 is given with its conserved first and last residue. Fields, in order: J gene, V gene, clone size, D gene, CDR3 protein, CDR3 DNA. The D gene is left open where the match is weak. A clone size is listed for some rows: how often the clone was seen (once, few, many), or a class if it is expanded.

j_gene: TRBJ2-7; v_gene: TRBV7-2; abundance: many; d_gene: NA; CDR3aa: CASSLQDTSPTYEQYF; CDR3nt: TGTGCCAGCAGCTTACAAGATACTAGCCCAACCTACGAGCAGTACTTC
j_gene: TRBJ1-1; v_gene: TRBV5-1; abundance: few; d_gene: TRBD1; CDR3aa: CASSLEGTDETEAFF; CDR3nt: TGCGCCAGCAGCCTGGAAGGGACAGATGAAACTGAAGCTTTCTTT
j_gene: TRBJ2-7; v_gene: TRBV24-1; abundance: NA; d_gene: TRBD1; CDR3aa: CATSDRTGDYYEQYF; CDR3nt: TGTGCCACCAGTGACCGGACAGGGGACTACTACGAGCAGTACTTC
j_gene: TRBJ1-5; v_gene: TRBV20-1; abundance: NA; d_gene: TRBD1; CDR3aa: CSAKGQPNSQPQHF; CDR3nt: TGCAGTGCGAAGGGACAGCCGAACAGTCAGCCCCAGCATTTT
j_gene: TRBJ2-1; v_gene: TRBV7-3; abundance: NA; d_gene: NA; CDR3aa: CASSLKPEGYNEQFF; CDR3nt: TGTGCCAGCAGCCTCAAACCCGAGGGCTACAATGAGCAGTTCTTC
j_gene: TRBJ1-4; v_gene: TRBV3-1; abundance: NA; d_gene: TRBD1; CDR3aa: CASSLRTGGAHEKLFF; CDR3nt: TGTGCCAGCAGCCTCAGGACAGGGGGCGCGCATGAAAAACTGTTTTTT
j_gene: TRBJ2-5; v_gene: TRBV7-9; abundance: few; d_gene: NA; CDR3aa: CASSTNQETQYF; CDR3nt: TGTGCCAGCAGCACGAATCAAGAGACCCAGTACTTC
j_gene: TRBJ1-2; v_gene: TRBV7-2; abundance: NA; d_gene: NA; CDR3aa: CASSLLGGTGGYTF; CDR3nt: TGTGCCAGCAGCTTATTGGGGGGTACCGGGGGCTACACCTTC
j_gene: TRBJ2-3; v_gene: TRBV5-1; abundance: many; d_gene: NA; CDR3aa: CASSLAPVITDTQYF; CDR3nt: TGCGCCAGCAGCTTGGCCCCGGTCATCACAGATACGCAGTATTTT
j_gene: TRBJ1-6; v_gene: TRBV6-2/TRBV6-3; abundance: few; d_gene: NA; CDR3aa: CASSYTGRQNSPLHF; CDR3nt: TGTGCCAGCAGTTACACCGGACGCCAGAATTCACCCCTCCACTTT
j_gene: TRBJ2-6; v_gene: TRBV25-1; abundance: NA; d_gene: NA; CDR3aa: CASSESPTGKSSGANVLTF; CDR3nt: TGTGCCAGCAGTGAATCGCCGACAGGAAAGAGCTCTGGGGCCAACGTCCTGACTTTC
j_gene: TRBJ1-4; v_gene: TRBV10-3; abundance: NA; d_gene: NA; CDR3aa: CAISDRGANEKLFF; CDR3nt: TGTGCCATCAGCGATCGGGGGGCTAATGAAAAACTGTTTTTT
j_gene: TRBJ2-7; v_gene: TRBV28; abundance: NA; d_gene: TRBD2; CDR3aa: CASSRAGEEAYEQYF; CDR3nt: TGTGCCAGCAGCAGAGCGGGAGAGGAGGCCTACGAGCAGTACTTC
j_gene: TRBJ2-2; v_gene: TRBV6-1; abundance: NA; d_gene: TRBD1; CDR3aa: CASSEITTGVDTGELFF; CDR3nt: TGTGCCAGCAGTGAAATTACGACAGGGGTTGACACCGGGGAGCTGTTTTTT
j_gene: TRBJ1-1; v_gene: TRBV7-8; abundance: NA; d_gene: TRBD1; CDR3aa: CASSPSFPGGTEAFF; CDR3nt: TGTGCCAGCAGCCCGTCTTTTCCAGGGGGAACTGAAGCTTTCTTT
j_gene: TRBJ2-5; v_gene: TRBV19; abundance: NA; d_gene: NA; CDR3aa: CASSIEGGREETQYF; CDR3nt: TGTGCCAGTAGTATAGAAGGGGGGCGCGAAGAGACCCAGTACTTC
j_gene: TRBJ1-1; v_gene: TRBV20-1; abundance: NA; d_gene: NA; CDR3aa: CSVGQGSLDTGAFF; CDR3nt: TGCAGTGTGGGGCAGGGGAGCCTAGACACTGGAGCTTTCTTT
j_gene: TRBJ2-1; v_gene: TRBV3-1; abundance: NA; d_gene: TRBD2; CDR3aa: CASSPPGLADNEQFF; CDR3nt: TGTGCCAGCAGTCCTCCGGGACTAGCAGACAATGAGCAGTTCTTC
j_gene: TRBJ2-5; v_gene: TRBV6-6; abundance: NA; d_gene: TRBD1; CDR3aa: CASSYRGPGETQYF; CDR3nt: TGTGCCAGCAGTTACAGGGGGCCAGGAGAGACCCAGTACTTC
j_gene: TRBJ1-2; v_gene: TRBV7-3; abundance: NA; d_gene: NA; CDR3aa: CASSLGGPRNYGYTF; CDR3nt: TGTGCCAGCAGCCTGGGGGGACCAAGGAACTATGGCTACACCTTC
j_gene: TRBJ2-5; v_gene: TRBV29-1; abundance: few; d_gene: NA; CDR3aa: CSVVAIQETQYF; CDR3nt: TGCAGCGTTGTAGCAATCCAAGAGACCCAGTACTTC
j_gene: TRBJ2-6; v_gene: TRBV28; abundance: NA; d_gene: NA; CDR3aa: CASRPHGANVLTF; CDR3nt: TGTGCCAGCAGACCCCATGGGGCCAACGTCCTGACTTTC
j_gene: TRBJ2-3; v_gene: TRBV5-1; abundance: many; d_gene: NA; CDR3aa: CASFRGQEADTQYF; CDR3nt: TGCGCCAGCTTCCGGGGTCAGGAGGCAGATACGCAGTATTTT
j_gene: TRBJ2-7; v_gene: TRBV6-1; abundance: few; d_gene: TRBD2; CDR3aa: CASSEGLTSDSYNEQYF; CDR3nt: TGTGCCAGCAGTGAGGGCCTTACTAGCGACTCCTACAATGAGCAGTACTTC
j_gene: TRBJ2-7; v_gene: TRBV28; abundance: few; d_gene: NA; CDR3aa: CASSFQTGTVAEQYF; CDR3nt: TGTGCCAGCAGTTTCCAGACAGGTACGGTGGCCGAGCAGTACTTC
j_gene: TRBJ2-3; v_gene: TRBV6-1; abundance: NA; d_gene: NA; CDR3aa: CASSEGIRDTQYF; CDR3nt: TGTGCCAGCAGTGAAGGGATCCGGGATACGCAGTATTTT
j_gene: TRBJ2-1; v_gene: TRBV29-1; abundance: NA; d_gene: TRBD2; CDR3aa: CSVASGTSGRNEQFF; CDR3nt: TGCAGCGTGGCCTCCGGGACTAGCGGGAGGAATGAGCAGTTCTTC
j_gene: TRBJ2-1; v_gene: TRBV12-3/TRBV12-4; abundance: NA; d_gene: NA; CDR3aa: CASSDRGQEQFF; CDR3nt: TGTGCCAGCAGCGACCGAGGACAGGAGCAGTTCTTC
j_gene: TRBJ2-3; v_gene: TRBV12-3/TRBV12-4; abundance: few; d_gene: NA; CDR3aa: CASSWLSPDTQYF; CDR3nt: TGTGCCAGCAGTTGGCTCTCACCAGATACGCAGTATTTT
j_gene: TRBJ2-7; v_gene: TRBV11-2; abundance: few; d_gene: NA; CDR3aa: CASSPDRPGQDSYEQYF; CDR3nt: TGTGCCAGCAGCCCGGATCGACCGGGACAAGACTCCTACGAGCAGTACTTC
j_gene: TRBJ2-7; v_gene: TRBV7-9; abundance: NA; d_gene: NA; CDR3aa: CASSPDVTAAEQYF; CDR3nt: TGTGCCAGCAGCCCAGACGTCACCGCGGCCGAGCAGTACTTC
j_gene: TRBJ1-5; v_gene: TRBV4-3; abundance: NA; d_gene: NA; CDR3aa: CASSQGRNNQPQHF; CDR3nt: TGCGCCAGCAGCCAAGGACGGAACAATCAGCCCCAGCATTTT
j_gene: TRBJ2-7; v_gene: TRBV12-3/TRBV12-4; abundance: NA; d_gene: NA; CDR3aa: CASSDGHEQYF; CDR3nt: TGTGCCAGCAGTGACGGACACGAGCAGTACTTC
j_gene: TRBJ2-7; v_gene: TRBV6-2/TRBV6-3; abundance: many; d_gene: NA; CDR3aa: CASSYSPDRSSYEQYF; CDR3nt: TGTGCCAGCAGTTACTCGCCTGACAGGAGCTCCTACGAGCAGTACTTC
j_gene: TRBJ2-5; v_gene: TRBV7-9; abundance: few; d_gene: TRBD1; CDR3aa: CASSVAGTGGETQYF; CDR3nt: TGTGCCAGCAGCGTCGCCGGGACAGGGGGAGAGACCCAGTACTTC
j_gene: TRBJ2-3; v_gene: TRBV10-1; abundance: NA; d_gene: NA; CDR3aa: CASSDSLGSTDAQYF; CDR3nt: TGCGCCAGCAGCGACTCGTTGGGTAGCACAGATGCGCAGTATTTT
j_gene: TRBJ2-5; v_gene: TRBV20-1; abundance: few; d_gene: TRBD2; CDR3aa: CSARSYRTSNQETQYF; CDR3nt: TGCAGTGCTAGATCGTATAGGACTAGCAATCAAGAGACCCAGTACTTC
j_gene: TRBJ2-5; v_gene: TRBV10-3; abundance: few; d_gene: NA; CDR3aa: CAISDGQSGETQYF; CDR3nt: TGTGCCATCAGTGACGGTCAGTCCGGGGAGACCCAGTACTTC
j_gene: TRBJ2-7; v_gene: TRBV5-1; abundance: few; d_gene: TRBD1; CDR3aa: CASSEQTGVYEQYF; CDR3nt: TGCGCCAGCAGCGAACAGACAGGGGTCTACGAGCAGTACTTC
j_gene: TRBJ2-5; v_gene: TRBV28; abundance: NA; d_gene: NA; CDR3aa: CASSFLGGIQETQYF; CDR3nt: TGTGCCAGCAGTTTTCTTGGCGGGATACAAGAGACCCAGTACTTC
j_gene: TRBJ2-4; v_gene: TRBV7-2; abundance: NA; d_gene: NA; CDR3aa: CASSVGGAREYF; CDR3nt: TGTGCCAGCAGCGTAGGGGGGGCGAGGGAGTACTTC
j_gene: TRBJ2-7; v_gene: TRBV7-2; abundance: NA; d_gene: TRBD2; CDR3aa: CASSLEASGQYF; CDR3nt: TGTGCCAGCAGCTTAGAGGCTAGCGGGCAGTACTTC